One and the same sample provided the 11 T cell receptor beta chains below, sequenced in a study of shared T cell receptors in the human thymus. The table came from immunoSEQ multiplex PCR; TCRdb's copy has only in-frame clones and leaves some out. The sample yields roughly 710,000 clones, 70% to 90% seen once. This sample was shared with a second study, whose subject was human thymus T cells.

The sample was thymocytes. The receptors were gathered from a girl younger than two with a congenital heart defect.

This clone occurred a few times. This chain links TRBV6-1 with TRBJ1-2; D not resolved. This CDR3 comprises 13 residues. With 6 bases removed from V and 5 bases from J, the gap between germline ends came to 13 bases. Looked up from germline, CDR1 is MNHNS and CDR2 is SASEGT. The CDR3 reads CASSPEEFYGYTF. As DNA, the CDR3 is TGTGCCAGCAGCCCGGAGGAATTTTATGGCTACACCTTC.

V is TRBV19 and J is TRBJ2-7; perhaps TRBD1 as D (5 bases). The V gene's germline CDR1 is LNHDA and CDR2 SQIVND (reference sequence). This CDR3 is built from 15 residues. V was shortened by 1 base and J by 3 bases, with 13 bases between the two germline ends. CDR3 nucleotide sequence: TGTGCCAGTAGTATAGGGGCCCCAGGGATCTACGAGCAGTACTTC. It specifies CASSIGAPGIYEQYF.

This chain joins TRBV25-1 and TRBJ2-2; 13 bases are shared with TRBD2. The trim removed 1 base at V and 6 bases at J, leaving 2 bases unmatched. The CDR3 runs 16 residues. Looked up from germline, CDR1 is MGHDK and CDR2 is SYGVNS. The DNA for the CDR3 is TGTGCCAGCAGTGAATCACTAGCGGGGGGGCCCGGGGAGCTGTTTTTT. Encoded protein: CASSESLAGGPGELFF.

The V and J genes are TRBV6-1 and TRBJ2-2, with D maybe TRBD1 (6 bases). CDR1 and CDR2 from the germline V gene are MNHNS and SASEGT. V was clipped by 0 bases and J by 4 bases, with 15 bases between them. The CDR3 covers 17 residues. The CDR3 DNA is TGTGCCAGCAGTGAAGCGCAGGGGCGGCACCTCACCGGGGAGCTGTTTTTT. Amino acids: CASSEAQGRHLTGELFF.

The chain joins TRBV7-8 to TRBJ1-2; no definite D call. V was trimmed by 6 bases and J by 6 bases, leaving 20 bases between them. Per the germline V gene, CDR1 is SGHVS and CDR2 is FQNEAQ. CDR3 length: 15 residues. CDR3 bases: TGTGCCAGCAGGCCTACCGACGTATCGAGGAATGGCTACACCTTC. Protein: CASRPTDVSRNGYTF.

V gene TRBV5-6 combines with J gene TRBJ1-5; 7 bases are a match to TRBD1. V was clipped by 3 bases and J by 3 bases; unmatched bases: 6. The CDR3 consists of 15 residues. Per the germline V gene, CDR1 is SGHDT and CDR2 is YYEEEE. As DNA, the CDR3 is TGTGCCAGCAGCTGCGGACAGGATGACAATCAGCCCCAGCATTTT. Its translation is CASSCGQDDNQPQHF.

This clone appeared once. The chain employs TRBV7-6 and TRBJ2-7; D gene unclear. The CDR3 has 13 residues. Germline loops: CDR1 SGHVS, CDR2 FNYEAQ. The V end was cut by 1 base, the J end by 8 bases, with 12 bases between. This chain's CDR3 is CASSLGTGSQQYF. The CDR3 nucleotides are TGTGCCAGCAGCTTAGGTACCGGGTCGCAGCAGTACTTC.

This chain links TRBV12-5 with TRBJ1-1, with D possibly matching TRBD1 (6 bases). CDR1 is LGHNT, CDR2 FRNRAP, per germline. The CDR3 is 17 residues long. Trimming pared 3 bases from V and 4 bases from J, leaving 21 bases between. The CDR3 coding sequence is TGTGCTAGTGGTTTAGAGAGGCCGATCAGGGGATTCACTGAAGCTTTCTTT. Protein product: CASGLERPIRGFTEAFF.

J is TRBJ1-2 and V is TRBV14; 7 bases map to TRBD1. This CDR3 has 12 residues. The V gene end was trimmed by 5 bases and the J gene end by 7 bases; junction bases not matched to a gene: 4. Germline CDR1 and CDR2: SGHDN and FVKESK. The CDR3 coding sequence is TGTGCCAGCAGCACAGGGGCTGTTGGCTACACCTTC. Protein sequence: CASSTGAVGYTF.

This rearrangement joins TRBV28 to TRBJ1-2; 8 bases map to TRBD1. The V gene end was trimmed by 5 bases and the J gene end by 8 bases; junction bases not matched to a gene: 7. CDR3 length equals 13 residues. Looked up from germline, CDR1 is MDHEN and CDR2 is SYDVKM. The CDR3 loop is CASSLSGGWGYTF. As DNA, the CDR3 is TGTGCCAGCAGTCTCTCAGGGGGCTGGGGCTACACCTTC.

V usage is TRBV27 and J usage is TRBJ2-7; 8 positions agree with TRBD1. The CDR3 is made up of 13 amino acids. Germline CDR1 is MNHEY and CDR2 is SMNVEV (reference sequence). V was pared by 10 bases and J by 5 bases, with 10 bases of the junction left unmatched. The CDR3 DNA sequence: TGTGCCAACAAAGGACAGGGTTCAAACGAGCAGTACTTC. Amino acids: CANKGQGSNEQYF.